One and the same sample provided the 21 T cell receptor beta chains below, sequenced in a study of patients and donors after allogeneic stem cell transplantation (dated by TCRdb to 2018 to 2021). Libraries were built with RT-PCR. Sequencing took place on a NextSeq 550. TCRdb ran its own pipeline on the public reads, namely fastp trimming at Q25 and MiXCR clone calling, and kept in-frame beta chains. Identical CDR3 protein sequences are pooled into one entry, listed with their most common genes and DNA. This sample lists some 150,000 distinct CDR3 sequences; about a third were detected once. The biggest ten clones account for approximately 50% of the sample. Sequencing input: blood, either unsorted or a sorted T cell fraction (not recorded which). These receptors all come from a human donor who was either an allogeneic HSCT recipient or a stem cell or donor lymphocyte infusion donor (not recorded which). It is not recorded whose cells these are; they may come from a transplant donor.

This clonotype has just a few counts. The V gene is TRBV5-6, the J gene TRBJ1-4; a weak D match, TRBD1 (6 bases). This CDR3 has 14 amino acids. Germline V gene sequence: CDR1 SGHDT, CDR2 YYEEEE. V lost 4 bases, J lost 4 bases, and 11 bases lay in between. CDR3 sequence reads: CASSMDSYNEKLFF. The CDR3 DNA reads as TGTGCCAGCAGCATGGACAGTTATAATGAAAAACTGTTTTTT.

This sequence joins TRBV11-2 and TRBJ2-4, with 9 bases lining up with TRBD1. CDR3 size: 14 residues. The junction had 8 bases not matched to a gene; V was cut back by 5 bases and J by 9 bases. Per the germline V gene, CDR1 is SGHAT and CDR2 is FQNNGV. The CDR3 reads CASSSTGGLVIQYF. In nucleotides, the CDR3 is TGTGCCAGCAGCAGTACAGGGGGCCTGGTCATTCAGTACTTC.

This chain links TRBV15 with TRBJ1-5; no definite D call. The CDR3 has 14 residues. Trimming stripped 4 bases from V and 3 bases from J, with 10 bases between. Germline CDR1 reads LNHNV; CDR2 reads YYDKDF (reference sequence). The CDR3 DNA is TGTGCCACCAGCAAAGTATTTCTCAATCAGCCCCAGCATTTT. Translation: CATSKVFLNQPQHF.

V is TRBV12-3 or TRBV12-4 and J is TRBJ2-3, with a possible D match to TRBD2 (6 bases). CDR3 length equals 16 residues. Trimming shortened V by 7 bases and J by 4 bases, and 21 bases separated the two germline ends. The CDR3, as DNA: TGTGCCAGCACCCCAGAGGCTCTATCGGGGGCAGATACGCAGTATTTT. It is translated as CASTPEALSGADTQYF.

The chain uses TRBV10-3 and TRBJ1-5, with D tentatively TRBD1 (6 bases). Trimming cost V 5 bases and J 4 bases, with 9 bases left between them. The CDR3 spans 13 residues. Germline values: CDR1 ENHRY, CDR2 SYGVKD. The CDR3 sequence: CAISYRVNQPQHF. The CDR3 DNA reads as TGTGCCATCAGTTACAGGGTAAATCAGCCCCAGCATTTT.

This clonotype was recorded a few times. The chain is built from TRBV20-1 and TRBJ1-5, with TRBD1 identical over 8 bases. The CDR3 contains 13 residues. Germline V gene data show CDR1 as DFQATT and CDR2 as SNEGSKA (reference sequence). The V gene end was trimmed by 5 bases and the J gene end by 3 bases; junction bases not matched to a gene: 3. Here the CDR3 reads CSAQGAFNQPQHF. Written as DNA, the CDR3 is TGCAGTGCTCAGGGGGCCTTCAATCAGCCCCAGCATTTT.

V gene TRBV5-6 combines with J gene TRBJ2-1, with D possibly being TRBD2 (5 bases). The CDR3 covers 14 residues. CDR1 and CDR2 (germline): SGHDT, YYEEEE. Trimming cost V 0 bases and J 5 bases, with 9 bases left between them. Here the CDR3 DNA reads TGTGCCAGCAGCTTGGGGACGGGGAACAATGAGCAGTTCTTC. Protein sequence: CASSLGTGNNEQFF.

This clonotype showed up just a few times. The chain recombines TRBV12-3 or TRBV12-4 with TRBJ2-3, with D uncertain. The length of the CDR3 is 14 residues. With 6 bases removed from V and 7 bases from J, the gap between germline ends came to 17 bases. The CDR3 DNA follows: TGTGCCAGCAGCGAGAGGACCTCGCTTTATACGCAGTATTTT. It codes for CASSERTSLYTQYF.

This chain joins TRBV28 and TRBJ1-5, with D unclear. CDR3 length: 14 amino acids. From germline, CDR1 is MDHEN and CDR2 SYDVKM. Trimming took 1 base from V and 6 from J, leaving 10 bases between them. The CDR3 DNA is TGTGCCAGCAGTTTATCGTCGGGTTTTCAGCCCCAGCATTTT. It encodes CASSLSSGFQPQHF.

CDR3: CASSVAVGTGLNTEAFF. CDR3 DNA sequence: TGTGCCAGCAGCGTAGCCGTTGGGACAGGGCTGAACACTGAAGCTTTCTTT. V gene TRBV9 combines with J gene TRBJ1-1; 9 bases are shared with TRBD1. Looked up from germline, CDR1 is SGDLS and CDR2 is YYNGEE. The CDR3 is 17 residues long. J lost 0 bases, V lost 0 bases, and 6 bases had no gene match.

This clonotype was recorded at least ten times. V and J are TRBV7-3 and TRBJ1-1; D ambiguous. Germline-derived CDR1 and CDR2 are SGHTA and FQGTGA. Trimming stripped 10 bases from V and 4 bases from J, with 19 bases between. CDR3 length: 14 amino acids. DNA of the CDR3: TGTGCCACCCTGAGAAGTCCCTCGGTCACTGAAGCTTTCTTT. As protein: CATLRSPSVTEAFF. Combining the CDR3 with reference TRBV7-3 and TRBJ1-1 gives the whole variable domain GAGVSQTPSNKVTEKGKYVELRCDPISGHTALYWYRQSLGQGPEFLIYFQGTGAADDSGLPNDRFFAVRPEGSVSTLKIQRTERGDSAVYLCATLRSPSVTEAFFGQGTRLTVV.

The sample holds a few counts of this clonotype. The chain employs TRBV4-2 and TRBJ2-3, with D tentatively TRBD2 (6 bases). Trimming shortened V by 2 bases and J by 2 bases, and 14 bases separated the two germline ends. The CDR3 is 16 residues long. Germline CDR1 reads LGHNA; CDR2 reads YNFKEQ. CDR3 sequence (DNA): TGTGCCAGCAGCCAACGCTCCGGGGAGGCCACAGATACGCAGTATTTT. This encodes CASSQRSGEATDTQYF.

Ten or more counts support this clonotype. The chain has TRBV9 and TRBJ1-1, with D perhaps TRBD1 (5 bases). Trimming stripped 4 bases from V and 1 base from J, with 11 bases between. In germline, CDR1 is SGDLS, CDR2 YYNGEE. CDR3 length: 14 residues. The CDR3 DNA sequence: TGTGCCAGCAGCTCCATGGGGGGGAACACTGAAGCTTTCTTT. It codes for CASSSMGGNTEAFF. The complete variable domain, with remaining parts taken from reference TRBV9 and TRBJ1-1, reads DSGVTQTPKHLITATGQRVTLRCSPRSGDLSVYWYQQSLDQGLQFLIQYYNGEERAKGNILERFSAQQFPDLHSELNLSSLELGDSALYFCASSSMGGNTEAFFGQGTRLTVV.

This clonotype occurred a few times. The rearrangement uses TRBV27 and TRBJ1-1; D is unresolved. V was pared by 0 bases and J by 11 bases, with 13 bases between. The V gene's germline CDR1 is MNHEY and CDR2 SMNVEV (reference sequence). The CDR3 runs 13 residues. CDR3 sequence reads: CASSLSLGGGAFF. The CDR3 DNA reads TGTGCCAGCAGTTTATCGTTGGGAGGTGGGGCTTTCTTT.

J is TRBJ1-2 and V is TRBV28; TRBD1 is a possible D gene (5 bases). The germline V gene encodes CDR1 MDHEN and CDR2 SYDVKM. V dropped 3 bases and J dropped 4 bases, with 9 bases sitting between them. The CDR3 sequence is 13 residues long. The CDR3 protein is CASSFGALYGYTF. CDR3 sequence (DNA): TGTGCCAGCAGTTTTGGGGCCCTCTATGGCTACACCTTC.

V usage is TRBV7-3 and J usage is TRBJ1-1; D is ambiguous. The CDR3 is 16 amino acids. CDR1 SGHTA and CDR2 FQGTGA come from the germline V gene. The germline V and J ends were trimmed by 2 bases and 0 bases, with 13 bases remaining between them. The CDR3 coding sequence is TGTGCCAGCAGCTTAGGCCCCCAGTTCATGAACACTGAAGCTTTCTTT. Translating gives CASSLGPQFMNTEAFF.

The chain joins TRBV9 to TRBJ1-4; no clear D. The CDR3 has 15 amino acids. V lost 4 bases, J lost 7 bases, and 17 bases lay in between. CDR1 is SGDLS, CDR2 YYNGEE, per germline. The CDR3 region is CASSPTLGAGEKLFF. In nucleotides, the CDR3 is TGTGCCAGCAGCCCAACCCTCGGTGCTGGTGAAAAACTGTTTTTT.

This clonotype has only a few counts. The J gene is TRBJ2-1, the V gene TRBV6-6; 11 bases line up with TRBD2. The CDR3 consists of 15 residues. Germline V gene sequence: CDR1 MNHNY, CDR2 SVGAGI (reference sequence). The junction had 9 bases not matched to a gene; V was cut back by 2 bases and J by 12 bases. The DNA of the CDR3 is TGTGCCAGCAGTTACGAGACTAGCGGGATAAGAGCGCAGTTCTTC. Its protein is CASSYETSGIRAQFF.

CDR3 sequence reads: CASSLAGQGNQPQHF. CDR3 nucleotides: TGTGCCAGCAGCTTAGCGGGACAGGGGAATCAGCCCCAGCATTTT. The J gene is TRBJ1-5, the V gene TRBV7-8; TRBD1 matches 10 bases. Germline CDR1 is SGHVS and CDR2 is FQNEAQ. The length of the CDR3 is 15 residues. The V and J ends lost 0 bases and 4 bases, in that order; junction bases with no gene match: 0.

This clonotype has a handful of counts. This chain connects TRBV20-1 to TRBJ2-3, with a tentative D call TRBD2 (5 bases). V lost 7 bases, J lost 3 bases, and 14 bases lay in between. Germline V gene sequence: CDR1 DFQATT, CDR2 SNEGSKA (reference sequence). The length of the CDR3 is 13 residues. In DNA, the CDR3 is TGCAGTGGACCGGGAAAAGGGACAGATACGCAGTATTTT. This gives the protein CSGPGKGTDTQYF.

The rearrangement uses TRBV28 and TRBJ2-5; D may be TRBD2 (6 bases). Trimming shortened V by 3 bases and J by 7 bases, and 12 bases separated the two germline ends. CDR3 length equals 13 residues. CDR1 is MDHEN, CDR2 SYDVKM, per germline. This CDR3 is CASSFGGIRTQYF. DNA for the CDR3: TGTGCCAGCAGTTTTGGCGGGATCAGGACCCAGTACTTC.